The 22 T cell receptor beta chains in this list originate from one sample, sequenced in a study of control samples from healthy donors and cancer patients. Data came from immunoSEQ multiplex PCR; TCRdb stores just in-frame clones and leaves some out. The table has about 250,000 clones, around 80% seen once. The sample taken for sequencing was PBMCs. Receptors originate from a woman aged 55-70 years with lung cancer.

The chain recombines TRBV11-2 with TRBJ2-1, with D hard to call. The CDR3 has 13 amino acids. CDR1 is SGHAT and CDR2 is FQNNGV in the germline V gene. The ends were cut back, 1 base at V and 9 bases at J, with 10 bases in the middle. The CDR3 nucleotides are TGTGCCAGCAGCTTAGTCCTCGAGAGTGAGCAGTTCTTC. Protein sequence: CASSLVLESEQFF.

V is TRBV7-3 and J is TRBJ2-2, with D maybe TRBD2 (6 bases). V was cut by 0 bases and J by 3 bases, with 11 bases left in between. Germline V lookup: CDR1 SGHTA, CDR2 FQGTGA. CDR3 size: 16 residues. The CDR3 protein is CASSLTPGVYTGELFF. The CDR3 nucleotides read TGTGCCAGCAGCTTAACGCCGGGAGTTTACACCGGGGAGCTGTTTTTT.

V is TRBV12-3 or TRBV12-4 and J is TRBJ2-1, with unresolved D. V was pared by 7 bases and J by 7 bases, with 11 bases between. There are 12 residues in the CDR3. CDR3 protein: CASNLEGNEQFF. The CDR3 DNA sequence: TGTGCCAGCAACTTAGAAGGAAATGAGCAGTTCTTC.

The CDR3 reads CASSVGSGLYNEQFF. For the CDR3, the DNA is TGTGCCAGCAGCGTAGGTAGCGGTCTATACAATGAGCAGTTCTTC. The chain links TRBV9 to TRBJ2-1, with D maybe TRBD2 (6 bases). This CDR3 contains 15 residues. Germline V gene lookup returns CDR1 SGDLS and CDR2 YYNGEE. V lost 0 bases and J 4 bases, leaving 11 bases between the germline ends.

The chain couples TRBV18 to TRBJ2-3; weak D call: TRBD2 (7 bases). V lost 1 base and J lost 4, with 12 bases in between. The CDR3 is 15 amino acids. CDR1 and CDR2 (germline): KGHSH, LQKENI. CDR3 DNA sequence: TGTGCCAGCTCACCACAACAGGGAGGGTCAGATACGCAGTATTTT. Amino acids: CASSPQQGGSDTQYF.

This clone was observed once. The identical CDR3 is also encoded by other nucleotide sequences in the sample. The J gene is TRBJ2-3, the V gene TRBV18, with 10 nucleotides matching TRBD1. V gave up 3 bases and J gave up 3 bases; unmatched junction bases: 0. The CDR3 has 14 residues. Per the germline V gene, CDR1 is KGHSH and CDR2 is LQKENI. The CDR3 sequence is CASSPGQGTDTQYF. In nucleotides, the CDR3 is TGTGCCAGCTCACCGGGACAGGGGACAGATACGCAGTATTTT.

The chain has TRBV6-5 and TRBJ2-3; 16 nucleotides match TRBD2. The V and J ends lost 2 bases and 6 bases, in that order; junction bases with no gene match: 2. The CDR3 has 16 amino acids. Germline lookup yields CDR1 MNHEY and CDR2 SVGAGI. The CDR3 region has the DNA TGTGCCAGCAGTTACGGGACTAGCGGGGGGGCGGATACGCAGTATTTT. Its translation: CASSYGTSGGADTQYF.

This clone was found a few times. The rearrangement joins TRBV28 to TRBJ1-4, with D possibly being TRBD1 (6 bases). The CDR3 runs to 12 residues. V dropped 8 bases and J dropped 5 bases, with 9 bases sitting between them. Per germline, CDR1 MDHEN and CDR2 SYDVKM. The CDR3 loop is CASGQNNEKLFF. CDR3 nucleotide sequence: TGTGCCAGCGGACAGAACAATGAAAAACTGTTTTTT.

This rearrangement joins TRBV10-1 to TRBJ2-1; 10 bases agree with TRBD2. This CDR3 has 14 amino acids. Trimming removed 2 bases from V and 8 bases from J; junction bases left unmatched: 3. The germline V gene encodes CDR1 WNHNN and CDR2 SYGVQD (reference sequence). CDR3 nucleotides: TGCGCCAGCAGTGAGAGCGGGGGGGCGTATGAGCAGTTCTTC. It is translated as CASSESGGAYEQFF.

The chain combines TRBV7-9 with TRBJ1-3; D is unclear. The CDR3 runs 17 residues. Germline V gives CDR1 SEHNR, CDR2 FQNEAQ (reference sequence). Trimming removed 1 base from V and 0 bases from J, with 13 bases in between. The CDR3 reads CASSLVPSGPSGNTIYF. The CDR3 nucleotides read TGTGCCAGCAGCTTAGTCCCCAGCGGTCCCTCTGGAAACACCATATATTTT.

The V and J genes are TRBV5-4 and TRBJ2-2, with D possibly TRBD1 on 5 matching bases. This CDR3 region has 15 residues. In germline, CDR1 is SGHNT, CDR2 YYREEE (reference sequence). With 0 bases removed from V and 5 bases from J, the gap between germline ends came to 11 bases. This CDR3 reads CASSLEGARTGELFF. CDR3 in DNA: TGTGCCAGCAGCTTGGAAGGGGCGAGGACCGGGGAGCTGTTTTTT.

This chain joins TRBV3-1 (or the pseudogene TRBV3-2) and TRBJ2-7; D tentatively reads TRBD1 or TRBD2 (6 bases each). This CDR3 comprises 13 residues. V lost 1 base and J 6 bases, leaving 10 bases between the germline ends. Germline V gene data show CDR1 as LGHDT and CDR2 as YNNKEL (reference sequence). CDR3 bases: TGTGCCAGCAGCCAAGTCAGGGGACTCGAGCAGTACTTC. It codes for CASSQVRGLEQYF.

CDR3 DNA sequence: TGTGCTAGTGGTTGGGGCGTTGGTGGCTACACCTTC. It is translated as CASGWGVGGYTF. The rearrangement links TRBV12-5 to TRBJ1-2; weak D call: TRBD1 (5 bases). With 4 bases removed from V and 7 bases from J, the gap between germline ends came to 10 bases. This CDR3 is 12 amino acids long. Germline V lookup: CDR1 LGHNT, CDR2 FRNRAP.

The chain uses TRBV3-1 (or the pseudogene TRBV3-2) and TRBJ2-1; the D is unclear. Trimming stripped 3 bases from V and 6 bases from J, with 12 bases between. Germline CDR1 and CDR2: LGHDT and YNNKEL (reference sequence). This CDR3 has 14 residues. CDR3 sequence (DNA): TGTGCCAGCAGCCACGGGCCCCTGGGCAATGAGCAGTTCTTC. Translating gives CASSHGPLGNEQFF.

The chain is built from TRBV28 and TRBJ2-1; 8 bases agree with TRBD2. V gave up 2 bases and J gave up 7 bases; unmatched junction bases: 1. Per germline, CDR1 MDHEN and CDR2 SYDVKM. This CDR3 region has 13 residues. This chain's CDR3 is CASSLGGRNEQFF. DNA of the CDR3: TGTGCCAGCAGTTTAGGCGGGAGGAATGAGCAGTTCTTC.

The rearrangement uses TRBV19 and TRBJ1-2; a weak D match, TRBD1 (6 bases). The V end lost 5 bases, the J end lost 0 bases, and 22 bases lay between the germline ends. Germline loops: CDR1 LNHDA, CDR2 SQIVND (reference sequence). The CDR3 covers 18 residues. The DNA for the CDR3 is TGTGCCAGTAGTGCGACATCACAGGGACTAGGCCCTAACTATGGCTACACCTTC. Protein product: CASSATSQGLGPNYGYTF.

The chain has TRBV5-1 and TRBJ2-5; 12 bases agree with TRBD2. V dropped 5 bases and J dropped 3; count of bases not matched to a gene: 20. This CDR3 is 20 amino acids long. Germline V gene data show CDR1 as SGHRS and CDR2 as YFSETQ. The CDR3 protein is CASRALGGLAGFAIKETQYF. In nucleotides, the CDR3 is TGCGCCAGCAGGGCGCTAGGCGGACTAGCGGGATTTGCGATAAAAGAGACCCAGTACTTC.

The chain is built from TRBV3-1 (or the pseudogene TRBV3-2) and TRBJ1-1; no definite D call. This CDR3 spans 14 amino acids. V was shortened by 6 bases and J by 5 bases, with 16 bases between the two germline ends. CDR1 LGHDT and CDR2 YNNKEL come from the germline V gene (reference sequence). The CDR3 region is CASSPRAAWTEAFF. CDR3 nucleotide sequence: TGTGCCAGCAGTCCGAGGGCCGCGTGGACTGAAGCTTTCTTT.

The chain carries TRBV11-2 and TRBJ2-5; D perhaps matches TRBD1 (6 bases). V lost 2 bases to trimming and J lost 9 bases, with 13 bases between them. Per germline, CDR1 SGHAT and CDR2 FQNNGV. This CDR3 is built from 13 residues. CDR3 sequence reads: CASSLPNTGPQYF. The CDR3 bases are TGTGCCAGCAGCTTACCGAACACAGGGCCCCAGTACTTC. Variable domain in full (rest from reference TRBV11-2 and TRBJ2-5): EAGVAQSPRYKIIEKRQSVAFWCNPISGHATLYWYQQILGQGPKLLIQFQNNGVVDDSQLPKDRFSAERLKGVDSTLKIQPAKLEDSAVYLCASSLPNTGPQYFGPGTRLLVL.

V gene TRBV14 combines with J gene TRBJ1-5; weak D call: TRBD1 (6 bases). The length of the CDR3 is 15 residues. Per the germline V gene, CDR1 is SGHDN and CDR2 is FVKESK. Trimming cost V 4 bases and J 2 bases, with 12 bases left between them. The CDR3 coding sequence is TGTGCCAGCAGCCCGGACAGACTTCGCAATCAGCCCCAGCATTTT. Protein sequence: CASSPDRLRNQPQHF.

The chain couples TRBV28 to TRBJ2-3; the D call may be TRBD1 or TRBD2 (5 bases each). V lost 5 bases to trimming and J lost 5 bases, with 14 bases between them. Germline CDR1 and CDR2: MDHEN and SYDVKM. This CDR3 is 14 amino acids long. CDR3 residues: CASSRHFGGDTQYF. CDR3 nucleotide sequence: TGTGCCAGCAGTCGACACTTTGGGGGAGATACGCAGTATTTT.

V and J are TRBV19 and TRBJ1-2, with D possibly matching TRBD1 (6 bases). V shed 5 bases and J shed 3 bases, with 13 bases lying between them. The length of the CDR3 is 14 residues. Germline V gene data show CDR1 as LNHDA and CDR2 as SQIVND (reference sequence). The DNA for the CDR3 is TGTGCCAGTAGTCCAAGGACAGTTGACTATGGCTACACCTTC. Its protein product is CASSPRTVDYGYTF.